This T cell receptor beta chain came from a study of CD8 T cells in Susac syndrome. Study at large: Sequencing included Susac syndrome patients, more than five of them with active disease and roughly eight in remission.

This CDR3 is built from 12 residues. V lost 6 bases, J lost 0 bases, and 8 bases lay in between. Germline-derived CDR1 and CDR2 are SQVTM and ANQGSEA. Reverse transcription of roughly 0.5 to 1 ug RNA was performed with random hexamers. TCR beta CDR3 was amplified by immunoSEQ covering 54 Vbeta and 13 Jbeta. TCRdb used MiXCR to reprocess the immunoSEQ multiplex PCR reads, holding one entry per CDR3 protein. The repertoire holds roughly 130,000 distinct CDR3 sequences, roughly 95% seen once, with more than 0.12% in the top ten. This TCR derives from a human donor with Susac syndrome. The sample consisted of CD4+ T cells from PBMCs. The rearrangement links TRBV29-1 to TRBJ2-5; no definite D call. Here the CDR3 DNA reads TGCAGCGTCATCGGAGACCAAGAGACCCAGTACTTC. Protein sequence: CSVIGDQETQYF.